One sample yielded the 26 T cell receptor beta chains listed below, sequenced in a study of T cell responses to AZD1222 COVID-19 vaccine. Profiling relied on immunoSEQ multiplex PCR, and the TCRdb table lists in-frame clones only, not all of them. Found here are about 130,000 clones, roughly 87% of them singletons; the top ten hold approximately 1.5%. Sequencing used peripheral blood, obtained on day 0 of AZD1222 vaccination. Receptors originate from an adult in good health.

The V and J genes are TRBV15 and TRBJ1-1, with D unresolved. The CDR3 sequence is 15 residues long. Germline CDR1 reads LNHNV; CDR2 reads YYDKDF (reference sequence). V shed 0 bases and J shed 1 base, with 9 bases lying between them. The CDR3: CATSRDPVRNTEAFF. CDR3 nucleotide sequence: TGTGCCACCAGCAGAGATCCGGTAAGGAACACTGAAGCTTTCTTT.

The V call is TRBV28, the J call TRBJ2-1; 7 nucleotides match TRBD1. Germline V CDR1 and CDR2: MDHEN, SYDVKM. With V trimmed by 6 bases and J by 4 bases, 12 bases remained unmatched. There are 16 residues in the CDR3. The CDR3 DNA follows: TGTGCCAGCAGACCGAACGACAGGGATGCTTACAATGAGCAGTTCTTC. Amino acids: CASRPNDRDAYNEQFF.

The chain links TRBV30 to TRBJ1-1; a possible D gene is TRBD1 (6 bases). The CDR3 sequence is 14 residues long. V lost 5 bases to trimming and J lost 4 bases, with 17 bases between them. Germline CDR1 and CDR2: GTSNPN and SVGIG (reference sequence). The CDR3 DNA follows: TGTGCCTGGGCAGAGACAGGAGGTAGCACTGAAGCTTTCTTT. Translation gives CAWAETGGSTEAFF.

This chain uses TRBV28 with TRBJ1-1; D gene unclear. Trimming cost V 3 bases and J 0 bases, with 5 bases left between them. Germline CDR1 is MDHEN and CDR2 is SYDVKM. The CDR3 has 13 residues. The CDR3 here is CASSFYMNTEAFF. CDR3 coding DNA: TGTGCCAGCAGTTTCTACATGAACACTGAAGCTTTCTTT.

The chain carries TRBV28 and TRBJ1-5, with a possible D match to TRBD1 (5 bases). The length of the CDR3 is 14 residues. The germline V gene has CDR1 MDHEN and CDR2 SYDVKM. The V and J ends lost 2 bases and 4 bases respectively, with 9 bases between them. In DNA, the CDR3 is TGTGCCAGCAGTTTAAGCAGGGCGAATCAGCCCCAGCATTTT. Translating gives CASSLSRANQPQHF.

A note on this clone: An end of the junction does not agree with germline; a read error may underlie this. The gene calls are TRBV7-3 and TRBJ2-2, with 7 bases lining up with TRBD2. Germline lookup yields CDR1 SGHTA and CDR2 FQGTGA. The CDR3 has 17 residues. CDR3 residues: CASSLTPAGVLAGELFF. The CDR3, as DNA: TGTGCCAGCAGCCTAACCCCCGCGGGGGTTTTGGCCGGGGAGCTGTTTTTT.

This sequence joins TRBV29-1 and TRBJ2-5, with 13 nucleotides matching TRBD2. Germline V gene lookup returns CDR1 SQVTM and CDR2 ANQGSEA. The V and J ends lost 3 bases and 5 bases, in that order; junction bases with no gene match: 6. The CDR3 sequence is 15 residues long. CDR3 sequence (DNA): TGCAGCGTTGAGCTACTAGCGGGGGGGCGGGAGACCCAGTACTTC. As protein: CSVELLAGGRETQYF.

This chain joins TRBV5-4 and TRBJ1-1, with a possible D match to TRBD1 (5 bases). CDR1 and CDR2 (germline): SGHNT, YYREEE (reference sequence). The CDR3 length is 14 residues. V was shortened by 4 bases and J by 3 bases, with 13 bases between the two germline ends. The CDR3 bases are TGTGCCAGCAGCCCCCGGGGGGTATACACTGAAGCTTTCTTT. It is translated as CASSPRGVYTEAFF.

V and J are TRBV12-3 or TRBV12-4 and TRBJ1-1, with 7 bases lining up with TRBD1. The CDR3 is made up of 12 amino acids. With V trimmed by 8 bases and J by 4 bases, 4 bases remained unmatched. DNA for the CDR3: TGTGCCAGCGTCCAGGGGGGCACTGAAGCTTTCTTT. Protein product: CASVQGGTEAFF.

The V gene is TRBV19, the J gene TRBJ2-7; possibly TRBD2 for D (6 bases). Germline V gene data show CDR1 as LNHDA and CDR2 as SQIVND (reference sequence). V gave up 3 bases and J gave up 7 bases, with 16 bases separating them. There are 14 residues in the CDR3. The CDR3 DNA is TGTGCCAGTAGTATGGATTCCGGGGGTCGGGAGCAGTACTTC. This codes for CASSMDSGGREQYF.

This clone appeared once. The J gene is TRBJ2-7, the V gene TRBV5-1; 7 bases are shared with TRBD1. CDR1 is SGHRS, CDR2 YFSETQ, per germline. The CDR3 runs 15 residues. J lost 3 bases, V lost 2 bases, and 8 bases had no gene match. CDR3 in amino acids: CASSLMDRLGYEQYF. The CDR3 nucleotides are TGCGCCAGCAGCTTAATGGACAGGCTGGGCTACGAGCAGTACTTC.

CDR3 region: CASRSRWTGNYEQYF. Here the CDR3 DNA reads TGTGCCAGCAGATCTAGATGGACAGGGAACTACGAGCAGTACTTC. The chain employs TRBV7-9 and TRBJ2-7, with 8 nucleotides matching TRBD1. Trimming took 6 bases from V and 3 from J; bases not matched to a gene: 10. CDR3 length: 15 amino acids. The germline V gene has CDR1 SEHNR and CDR2 FQNEAQ (reference sequence). Complete variable domain (other parts from reference TRBV7-9 and TRBJ2-7): DTGVSQNPRHKITKRGQNVTFRCDPISEHNRLYWYRQTLGQGPEFLTYFQNEAQLEKSRLLSDRFSAERPKGSFSTLEIQRTEQGDSAMYLCASRSRWTGNYEQYFGPGTRLTVT.

Here the CDR3 DNA reads TGTGCCAGCAGCGTGGACACAAACTACGCGTACGAGCAGTACTTC. The encoded protein is CASSVDTNYAYEQYF. The chain carries TRBV7-2 and TRBJ2-7, with D possibly TRBD1 on 5 matching bases. Germline CDR1 reads SGHTA; CDR2 reads FQGNSA. The CDR3 totals 15 residues. The V end lost 5 bases, the J end lost 4 bases, and 18 bases lay between the germline ends.

J is TRBJ1-2 and V is TRBV3-1 (or the pseudogene TRBV3-2), with unresolved D. The CDR3 has 15 residues. With 4 bases removed from V and 8 bases from J, the gap between germline ends came to 20 bases. From germline, CDR1 is LGHDT and CDR2 YNNKEL (reference sequence). The CDR3, as DNA: TGTGCCAGCAGCCCCCATAACAGAAGATTCGGAGGCTACACCTTC. Amino acid sequence: CASSPHNRRFGGYTF.

V usage is TRBV29-1 and J usage is TRBJ2-7, with D perhaps TRBD1 (6 bases). The CDR3 consists of 14 residues. V was pared by 3 bases and J by 0 bases, with 12 bases between. CDR1 and CDR2 from the germline V gene are SQVTM and ANQGSEA. CDR3 sequence reads: CSVDGTPNSYEQYF. The CDR3 nucleotides read TGCAGCGTTGATGGGACACCTAACTCCTACGAGCAGTACTTC.

The V and J genes are TRBV9 and TRBJ2-3; TRBD2 aligns across 8 bases. Germline V gives CDR1 SGDLS, CDR2 YYNGEE. This CDR3 has 16 amino acids. V was clipped by 4 bases and J by 6 bases; unmatched bases: 13. CDR3 sequence (DNA): TGTGCCAGCAGCCCCTGGACTAGCACCTCCAGGGATACGCAGTATTTT. Amino acids: CASSPWTSTSRDTQYF. Complete variable domain (other parts from reference TRBV9 and TRBJ2-3): DSGVTQTPKHLITATGQRVTLRCSPRSGDLSVYWYQQSLDQGLQFLIQYYNGEERAKGNILERFSAQQFPDLHSELNLSSLELGDSALYFCASSPWTSTSRDTQYFGPGTRLTVL.

The chain carries TRBV6-5 and TRBJ1-1; 8 bases line up with TRBD1. The junction had 9 bases not matched to a gene; V was cut back by 0 bases and J by 9 bases. This CDR3 comprises 15 residues. Germline V gives CDR1 MNHEY, CDR2 SVGAGI. The CDR3 nucleotides read TGTGCCAGCAGTTACTCGATAAACCAGGGGGCAAAAGCTTTCTTT. It translates to CASSYSINQGAKAFF.

The sample holds one count of this clone. The chain joins TRBV24-1 to TRBJ1-2; 11 bases are a match to TRBD1. V was pared by 4 bases and J by 2 bases, with 8 bases of the junction left unmatched. The germline V gene has CDR1 KGHDR and CDR2 SFDVKD. This CDR3 region has 17 residues. CDR3 residues: CATSEPGTGGRNYGYTF. The DNA for the CDR3 is TGTGCCACCAGTGAGCCCGGGACAGGGGGAAGAAACTATGGCTACACCTTC.

The V and J genes are TRBV12-3 or TRBV12-4 and TRBJ2-1; no definite D call. This CDR3 is 11 amino acids long. The germline V and J ends were trimmed by 6 bases and 15 bases, with 15 bases remaining between them. As DNA, the CDR3 is TGTGCCAGCAGCCGTTTCAAGGTTCGGTTCTTC. This gives the protein CASSRFKVRFF.

The chain couples TRBV24-1 to TRBJ2-1, with 7 bases aligning to TRBD1. Trimming at V came to 7 bases and at J to 0 bases, leaving 5 bases not matched to a gene. This CDR3 contains 15 residues. Looked up from germline, CDR1 is KGHDR and CDR2 is SFDVKD. DNA of the CDR3: TGTGCCACCAGCAATGGACAGGCCTCCTACAATGAGCAGTTCTTC. This sequence encodes CATSNGQASYNEQFF.

This chain connects TRBV27 to TRBJ2-1; TRBD1 matches at 7 bases. V shed 3 bases and J 4 bases; nucleotides not matched to a gene: 3. The V gene's germline CDR1 is MNHEY and CDR2 SMNVEV (reference sequence). The CDR3 sequence is 14 residues long. For the CDR3, the DNA is TGTGCCAGCAGTTTTCTGGACAGGTACAATGAGCAGTTCTTC. Its protein is CASSFLDRYNEQFF.

The rearrangement uses TRBV10-2 and TRBJ1-5; a possible D gene is TRBD1 (5 bases). V dropped 4 bases and J dropped 5 bases, with 12 bases sitting between them. The CDR3 spans 14 residues. In germline, CDR1 is WSHSY, CDR2 SAAADI. CDR3 protein: CASSVAGPDQPQHF. As DNA, the CDR3 is TGCGCCAGCAGTGTCGCAGGGCCCGATCAGCCCCAGCATTTT.

The V gene is TRBV6-6, the J gene TRBJ1-2, with 9 bases matching TRBD1. Germline V gene sequence: CDR1 MNHNY, CDR2 SVGAGI (reference sequence). The V and J ends lost 2 bases and 7 bases, in that order; junction bases with no gene match: 5. The CDR3 spans 14 residues. The CDR3 loop is CASSYPGQGGGYTF. The CDR3 region has the DNA TGTGCCAGCAGTTACCCGGGACAGGGAGGTGGCTACACCTTC.

This chain links TRBV5-1 with TRBJ2-7; 10 bases fit TRBD1. The CDR3 totals 16 residues. Per germline, CDR1 SGHRS and CDR2 YFSETQ. V lost 4 bases to trimming and J lost 2 bases; unmatched junction nucleotides: 9. The CDR3 loop reads CASSALRDRGPYEQYF. DNA of the CDR3: TGCGCCAGCAGCGCCTTGCGGGACAGGGGTCCCTACGAGCAGTACTTC.

The chain uses TRBV7-9 and TRBJ2-1; TRBD2 matches at 10 bases. The CDR3 sequence is 18 residues long. Germline assignment: CDR1 SEHNR and CDR2 FQNEAQ (reference sequence). V dropped 5 bases and J dropped 4; count of bases not matched to a gene: 14. The CDR3 nucleotides are TGTGCCAGCAGCCCGGGGGGAGCTAGCGGGGGCCAATACAATGAGCAGTTCTTC. Translated, it gives CASSPGGASGGQYNEQFF.

V usage is TRBV19 and J usage is TRBJ1-5, with 7 bases fitting TRBD1. The CDR3 consists of 15 residues. The germline CDR1 and CDR2 sequences are LNHDA and SQIVND (reference sequence). V gave up 2 bases and J gave up 7 bases; unmatched junction bases: 8. CDR3 in amino acids: CASSILLQGIQPQHF. The CDR3, as DNA: TGTGCCAGTAGTATACTATTACAGGGGATCCAGCCCCAGCATTTT.